A single sample gave rise to the 15 T cell receptor beta chains below, sequenced in a study of metastatic and nonmetastatic thyroid tumors. TCRdb called clones again from the PCR reads with MiXCR. The table shows roughly 93,000 clones, with about an eighth occurring only once. Thyroid surgery was preceded by no treatment in any patient. Sequenced sample: blood. The source of these receptors is a female donor with papillary thyroid cancer or a benign thyroid nodule (not recorded which). Some clones in this sample may be carry-over from other donors' samples.

This clone has ten or more counts. The chain recombines TRBV7-9 with TRBJ2-7, with D hard to call. CDR1 and CDR2 from the germline V gene are SEHNR and FQNEAQ (reference sequence). V was cut by 5 bases and J by 7 bases, with 18 bases left in between. CDR3 length: 14 amino acids. CDR3 protein: CASSRSAALGEQYF. The CDR3, as DNA: TGTGCCAGCAGCCGCTCGGCCGCCCTCGGGGAGCAGTACTTC.

The chain carries TRBV28 and TRBJ2-3; 11 positions match TRBD2. Germline assignment: CDR1 MDHEN and CDR2 SYDVKM. Unmatched junction bases numbered 9, after V lost 8 bases and J lost 2 bases. The CDR3 extends over 16 amino acids. For the CDR3, the DNA is TGTGCCAGCCCGCCGGTACTAGCGGGAGACACAGATACGCAGTATTTT. Its translation: CASPPVLAGDTDTQYF. Together with reference TRBV28 and TRBJ2-3, the CDR3 gives the full variable domain: DVKVTQSSRYLVKRTGEKVFLECVQDMDHENMFWYRQDPGLGLRLIYFSYDVKMKEKGDIPEGYSVSREKKERFSLILESASTNQTSMYLCASPPVLAGDTDTQYFGPGTRLTVL.

This clone was seen repeatedly, ten times or more. This chain uses TRBV2 with TRBJ2-5; 10 bases agree with TRBD2. Looked up from germline, CDR1 is SNHLY and CDR2 is FYNNEI. The CDR3 extends over 16 amino acids. Unmatched junction bases numbered 7, after V lost 5 bases and J lost 1 base. CDR3 sequence: CASSYPTSGLQETQYF. The CDR3 DNA sequence: TGTGCCAGCAGTTATCCGACTAGCGGGCTCCAAGAGACCCAGTACTTC.

This clone has at least ten counts. The chain combines TRBV9 with TRBJ2-7; D unresolved. The CDR3 is 14 amino acids. CDR1 SGDLS and CDR2 YYNGEE come from the germline V gene. Trimming took off 4 bases at V and 0 bases at J, with 11 bases between the two ends. CDR3 protein: CASSLDLTSYEQYF. As DNA, the CDR3 is TGTGCCAGCAGCTTAGACTTAACCTCCTACGAGCAGTACTTC.

This clone was recorded many times. V and J are TRBV18 and TRBJ2-3; D is perhaps TRBD1 or TRBD2 (5 bases each). The CDR3 is made up of 14 amino acids. Trimming removed 1 base from V and 3 bases from J, with 8 bases in between. Germline V lookup: CDR1 KGHSH, CDR2 LQKENI. The CDR3 sequence is CASSPQGRTDTQYF. For the CDR3, the DNA is TGTGCCAGCTCACCACAGGGGAGAACAGATACGCAGTATTTT.

In this sample, this clone turned up many times. This sequence joins TRBV5-4 and TRBJ2-1; maybe TRBD1 (6 bases). Germline V gene lookup returns CDR1 SGHNT and CDR2 YYREEE (reference sequence). The ends were cut back, 1 base at V and 1 base at J, with 12 bases in the middle. The CDR3 runs to 16 residues. The CDR3 DNA reads as TGTGCCAGCAGCTTGCTTCTCCAGGGGTCCTACAATGAGCAGTTCTTC. Amino acid sequence: CASSLLLQGSYNEQFF.

The sample holds many counts of this clone. The CDR3 here is CASRLAGVWETQYF. CDR3 in DNA: TGTGCCAGCAGGCTAGCGGGAGTCTGGGAGACCCAGTACTTC. This sequence joins TRBV6-2 or TRBV6-3 and TRBJ2-5; 10 bases are a match to TRBD2. CDR1 and CDR2 from the germline V gene are MNHEY and SVGEGT. CDR3 length: 14 residues. Unmatched junction bases numbered 6, after V lost 6 bases and J lost 5 bases.

In its sample, this clone was seen many times. The rearrangement joins TRBV20-1 to TRBJ2-5; 9 bases map to TRBD2. CDR1 is DFQATT, CDR2 SNEGSKA, per germline (reference sequence). The CDR3 has 14 residues. J gave up 4 bases and V 2 bases, and 5 bases lay outside the gene matches. CDR3 DNA: TGCAGTGCTAGACCGGGACTAGCATTAGAGACCCAGTACTTC. It yields the protein CSARPGLALETQYF.

This clone was seen at least ten times. The CDR3 region is CSVEGIAGGPKETQYF. The CDR3, as DNA: TGCAGCGTTGAAGGTATAGCGGGAGGGCCAAAAGAGACCCAGTACTTC. The genes are TRBV29-1 and TRBJ2-5; the match to TRBD2 covers 11 bases. V gave up 1 base and J gave up 3 bases; unmatched junction bases: 7. The V gene's germline CDR1 is SQVTM and CDR2 ANQGSEA. The CDR3 loop spans 16 amino acids. The entire variable domain, with the rest obtained from reference TRBV29-1 and TRBJ2-5, is as follows: SAVISQKPSRDICQRGTSLTIQCQVDSQVTMMFWYRQQPGQSLTLIATANQGSEATYESGFVIDKFPISRPNLTFSTLTVSNMSPEDSSIYLCSVEGIAGGPKETQYFGPGTRLLVL.

As to this clone: Given a much more abundant clone one base away, this may be a read error. The gene calls are TRBV11-2 and TRBJ2-3; 7 bases are shared with TRBD1. The V gene end was trimmed by 6 bases and the J gene end by 10 bases; junction bases not matched to a gene: 16. This CDR3 has 15 amino acids. The V gene's germline CDR1 is SGHAT and CDR2 FQNNGV. CDR3 residues: CASSSRDRGHGAQYF. DNA of the CDR3: TGTGCCAGCAGTTCGAGGGACAGAGGACACGGGGCGCAGTATTTT.

This clone came up many times. The chain uses TRBV6-1 and TRBJ2-1, with a weak D call TRBD1 (5 bases). CDR1 and CDR2 (germline): MNHNS, SASEGT. V was pared by 6 bases and J by 6 bases, with 12 bases between. The length of the CDR3 is 13 residues. The CDR3 nucleotides are TGTGCCAGCAGAAGGGGCGCCAGCAATGAGCAGTTCTTC. It encodes CASRRGASNEQFF.

This clone was counted ten times or more. V and J are TRBV24-1 and TRBJ2-2, with D unresolved. V shed 0 bases and J shed 0 bases, with 7 bases lying between them. CDR3 length: 16 residues. The V gene's germline CDR1 is KGHDR and CDR2 SFDVKD. The CDR3 loop is CATSDLATANTGELFF. In nucleotides, the CDR3 is TGTGCCACCAGTGATTTGGCGACCGCGAACACCGGGGAGCTGTTTTTT.

Points on this clone: One end of the junction does not line up with germline, which may come from a read error. The J gene is TRBJ2-1, the V gene TRBV3-1; TRBD1 aligns across 10 bases. Germline V gene sequence: CDR1 LGHDT, CDR2 YNNKEL (reference sequence). The CDR3 runs to 16 residues. This CDR3 is CAGSLALGQGYNEQFF. CDR3 nucleotide sequence: TGTGCCGGCAGCCTCGCCCTGGGACAGGGGTACAATGAGCAGTTCTTC.

This clone was counted ten times or more. This chain links TRBV12-3 or TRBV12-4 with TRBJ2-2; 8 nucleotides align to TRBD1. Germline trimming cut 9 bases from V and 4 bases from J; bases unmatched to any gene: 1. The CDR3 runs to 12 residues. The CDR3 sequence: CASGQGTGELFF. CDR3 DNA: TGTGCCAGTGGACAGGGCACCGGGGAGCTGTTTTTT.

The CDR3: CASSDSGRSDTGELFF. The CDR3 DNA reads as TGCGCCAGCAGCGATAGCGGGAGATCTGACACCGGGGAGCTGTTTTTT. The chain couples TRBV5-1 to TRBJ2-2; 9 bases fit TRBD2. With V trimmed by 4 bases and J by 3 bases, 7 bases remained unmatched. CDR1 is SGHRS and CDR2 is YFSETQ in the germline V gene. The CDR3 sequence is 16 residues long.